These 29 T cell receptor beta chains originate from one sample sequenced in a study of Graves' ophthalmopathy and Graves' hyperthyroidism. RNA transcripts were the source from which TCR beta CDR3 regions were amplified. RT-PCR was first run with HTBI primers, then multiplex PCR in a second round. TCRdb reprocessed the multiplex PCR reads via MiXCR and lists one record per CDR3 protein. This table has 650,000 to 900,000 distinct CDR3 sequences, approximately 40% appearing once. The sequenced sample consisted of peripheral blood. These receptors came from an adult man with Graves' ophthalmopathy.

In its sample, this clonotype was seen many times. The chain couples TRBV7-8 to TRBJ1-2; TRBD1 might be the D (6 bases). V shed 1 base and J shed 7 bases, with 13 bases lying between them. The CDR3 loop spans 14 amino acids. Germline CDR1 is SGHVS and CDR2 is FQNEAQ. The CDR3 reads CASSLVFEGGGYTF. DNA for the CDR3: TGTGCCAGCAGCTTAGTTTTCGAAGGGGGTGGCTACACCTTC.

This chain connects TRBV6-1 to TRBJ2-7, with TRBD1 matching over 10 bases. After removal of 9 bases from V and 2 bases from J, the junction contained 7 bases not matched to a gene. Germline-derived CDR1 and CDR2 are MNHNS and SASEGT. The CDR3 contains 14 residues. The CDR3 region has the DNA TGTGCCAGTAACCGGGACAGGGGTACCTACGAGCAGTACTTC. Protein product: CASNRDRGTYEQYF.

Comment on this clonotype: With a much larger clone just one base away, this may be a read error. CDR3 sequence (DNA): TGTGCCAGCAGTGATGGACCCTACAACTACGAGCAGTGCTTC. Translation: CASSDGPYNYEQCF. This rearrangement joins TRBV2 to TRBJ2-7, with D unclear. Germline V gene lookup returns CDR1 SNHLY and CDR2 FYNNEI. The CDR3 is 14 residues long.

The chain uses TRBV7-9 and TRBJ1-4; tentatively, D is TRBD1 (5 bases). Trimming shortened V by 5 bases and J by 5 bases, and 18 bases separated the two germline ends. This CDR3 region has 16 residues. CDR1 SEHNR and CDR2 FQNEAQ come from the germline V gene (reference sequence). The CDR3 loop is CASSRTAGGKNEKLFF. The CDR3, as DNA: TGTGCCAGCAGCAGGACGGCGGGGGGGAAGAATGAAAAACTGTTTTTT.

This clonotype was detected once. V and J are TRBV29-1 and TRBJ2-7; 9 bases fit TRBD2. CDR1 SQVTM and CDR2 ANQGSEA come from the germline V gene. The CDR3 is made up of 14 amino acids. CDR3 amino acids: CSAIAGGVSYEQYF. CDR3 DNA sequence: TGCAGTGCTATTGCGGGAGGGGTTTCCTACGAGCAGTACTTC.

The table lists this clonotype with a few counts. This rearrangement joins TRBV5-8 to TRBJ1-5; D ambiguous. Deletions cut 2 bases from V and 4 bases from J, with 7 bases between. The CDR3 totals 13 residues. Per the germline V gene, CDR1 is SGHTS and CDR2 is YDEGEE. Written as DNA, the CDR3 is TGTGCCAGCAGCTTCCGACCAAATCAGCCCCAGCATTTT. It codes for CASSFRPNQPQHF.

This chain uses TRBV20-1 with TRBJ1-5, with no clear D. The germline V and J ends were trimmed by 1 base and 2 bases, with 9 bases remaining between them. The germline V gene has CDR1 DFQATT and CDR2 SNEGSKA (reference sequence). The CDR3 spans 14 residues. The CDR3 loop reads CSARGVFGNQPQHF. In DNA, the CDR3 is TGCAGTGCTAGAGGAGTGTTCGGCAATCAGCCCCAGCATTTT.

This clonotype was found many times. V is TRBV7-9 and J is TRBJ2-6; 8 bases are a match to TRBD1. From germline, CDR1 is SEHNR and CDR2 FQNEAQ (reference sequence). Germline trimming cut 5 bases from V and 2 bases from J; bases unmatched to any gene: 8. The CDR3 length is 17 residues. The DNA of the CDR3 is TGTGCCAGCAGCCTCTGGACAGGGAACCCTGGGGCCAACGTCCTGACTTTC. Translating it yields CASSLWTGNPGANVLTF.

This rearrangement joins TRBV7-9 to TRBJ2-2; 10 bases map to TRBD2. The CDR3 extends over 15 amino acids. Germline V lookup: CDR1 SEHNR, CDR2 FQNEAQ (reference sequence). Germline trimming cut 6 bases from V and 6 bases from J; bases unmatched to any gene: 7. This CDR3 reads CASSVASGRAGELFF. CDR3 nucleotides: TGTGCCAGCAGTGTGGCTAGCGGGAGAGCCGGGGAGCTGTTTTTT.

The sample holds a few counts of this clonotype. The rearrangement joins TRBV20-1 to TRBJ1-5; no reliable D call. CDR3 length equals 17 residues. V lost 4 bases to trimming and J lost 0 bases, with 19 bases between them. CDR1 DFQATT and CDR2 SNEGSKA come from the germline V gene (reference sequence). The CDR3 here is CSATPLPFPYSNQPQHF. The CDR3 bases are TGCAGTGCTACACCACTGCCGTTCCCTTATAGCAATCAGCCCCAGCATTTT.

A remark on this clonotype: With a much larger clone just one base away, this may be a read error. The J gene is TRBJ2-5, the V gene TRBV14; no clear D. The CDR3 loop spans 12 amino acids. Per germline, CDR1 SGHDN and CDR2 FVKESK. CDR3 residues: CAGSQVISTQYF. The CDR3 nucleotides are TGTGCCGGCAGCCAAGTGATTTCGACCCAGTACTTC.

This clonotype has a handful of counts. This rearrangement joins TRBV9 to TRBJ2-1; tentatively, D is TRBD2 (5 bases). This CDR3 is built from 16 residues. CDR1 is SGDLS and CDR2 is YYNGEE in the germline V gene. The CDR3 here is CVSPANRGISYNEQFF. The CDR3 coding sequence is TGTGTCTCCCCGGCAAATAGAGGGATATCCTACAATGAGCAGTTCTTC.

The CDR3 DNA is TGTGCCAGCAGTTTGACCAGAGTTAATGAAAAACTGTTTTTT. Its translation is CASSLTRVNEKLFF. The chain is built from TRBV25-1 and TRBJ1-4; no clear D gene. The CDR3 runs to 14 residues. The V end lost 5 bases, the J end lost 4 bases, and 11 bases lay between the germline ends. Germline V lookup: CDR1 MGHDK, CDR2 SYGVNS.

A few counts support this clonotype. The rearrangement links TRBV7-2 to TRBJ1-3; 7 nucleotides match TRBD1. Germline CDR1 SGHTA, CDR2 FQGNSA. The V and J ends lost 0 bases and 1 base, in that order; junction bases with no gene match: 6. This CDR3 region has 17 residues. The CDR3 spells CASSLALYRGSGNTIYF. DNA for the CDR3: TGTGCCAGCAGCTTAGCGCTGTACAGGGGTTCTGGAAACACCATATATTTT.

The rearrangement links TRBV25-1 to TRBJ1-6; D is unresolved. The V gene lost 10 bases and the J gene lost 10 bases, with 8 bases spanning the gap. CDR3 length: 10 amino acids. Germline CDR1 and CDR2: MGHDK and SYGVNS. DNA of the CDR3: TGTGCCAACGAGCCATCACCCCTCCACTTT. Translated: CANEPSPLHF.

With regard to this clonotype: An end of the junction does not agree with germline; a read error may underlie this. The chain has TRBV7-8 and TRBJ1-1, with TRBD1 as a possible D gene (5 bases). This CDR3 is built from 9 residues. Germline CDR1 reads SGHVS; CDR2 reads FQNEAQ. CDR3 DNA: TGTGCCAGCAGCTTAGGGGGGATCTTT. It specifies CASSLGGIF. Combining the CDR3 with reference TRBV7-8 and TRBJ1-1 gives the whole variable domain GAGVSQSPRYKVAKRGQDVALRCDPISGHVSLFWYQQALGQGPEFLTYFQNEAQLDKSGLPSDRFFAERPEGSVSTLKIQRTQQEDSAVYLCASSLGGIFGQGTRLTVV.

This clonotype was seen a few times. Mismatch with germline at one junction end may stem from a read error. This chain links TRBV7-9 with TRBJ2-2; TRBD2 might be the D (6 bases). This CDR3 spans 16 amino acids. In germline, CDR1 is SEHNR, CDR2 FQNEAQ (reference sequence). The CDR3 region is CASSQDRFSGTGELFF. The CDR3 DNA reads TGCGCCAGCAGCCAAGATCGGTTTAGCGGCACCGGGGAGCTGTTTTTT.

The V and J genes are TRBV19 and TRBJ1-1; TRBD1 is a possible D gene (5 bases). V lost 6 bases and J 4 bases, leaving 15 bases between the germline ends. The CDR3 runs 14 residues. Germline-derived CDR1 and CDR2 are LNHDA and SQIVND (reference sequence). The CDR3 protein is CASRPGLLGTEAFF. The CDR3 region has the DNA TGTGCCAGTAGGCCGGGGCTCCTGGGCACTGAAGCTTTCTTT.

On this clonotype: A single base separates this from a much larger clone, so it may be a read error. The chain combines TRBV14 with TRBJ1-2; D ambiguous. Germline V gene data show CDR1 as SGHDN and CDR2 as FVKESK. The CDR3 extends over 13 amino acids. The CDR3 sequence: CASSQQTNYGNTF. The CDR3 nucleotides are TGTGCCAGCAGCCAACAGACCAACTATGGCAACACCTTC.

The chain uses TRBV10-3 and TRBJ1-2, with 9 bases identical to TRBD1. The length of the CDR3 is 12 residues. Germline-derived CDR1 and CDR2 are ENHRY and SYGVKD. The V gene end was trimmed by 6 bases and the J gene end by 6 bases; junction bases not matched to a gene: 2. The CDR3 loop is CAIRGQGDGYTF. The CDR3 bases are TGTGCCATCAGGGGACAGGGTGATGGCTACACCTTC.

CDR3 sequence: CASSLDGSGNQPQHF. DNA for the CDR3: TGCGCCAGCAGCTTGGATGGCAGTGGCAATCAGCCCCAGCATTTT. The chain carries TRBV5-1 and TRBJ1-5; D remains unclear. The V end lost 0 bases, the J end lost 2 bases, and 9 bases lay between the germline ends. The CDR3 length is 15 residues. Looked up from germline, CDR1 is SGHRS and CDR2 is YFSETQ. The full variable domain, with the rest looked up from reference TRBV5-1 and TRBJ1-5, is KAGVTQTPRYLIKTRGQQVTLSCSPISGHRSVSWYQQTPGQGLQFLFEYFSETQRNKGNFPGRFSGRQFSNSRSEMNVSTLELGDSALYLCASSLDGSGNQPQHFGDGTRLSIL.

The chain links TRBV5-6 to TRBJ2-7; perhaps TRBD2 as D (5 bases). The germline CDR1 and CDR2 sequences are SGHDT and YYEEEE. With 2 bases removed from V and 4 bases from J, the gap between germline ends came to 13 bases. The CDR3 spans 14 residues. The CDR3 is CASSFPGIPYEQYF. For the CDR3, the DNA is TGTGCCAGCAGCTTCCCCGGGATACCGTACGAGCAGTACTTC.

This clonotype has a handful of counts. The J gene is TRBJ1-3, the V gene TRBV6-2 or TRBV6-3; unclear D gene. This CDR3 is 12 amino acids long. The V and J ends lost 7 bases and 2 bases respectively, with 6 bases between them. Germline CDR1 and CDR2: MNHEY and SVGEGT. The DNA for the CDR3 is TGTGCCAGCAATTTCCCTGGAAACACCATATATTTT. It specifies CASNFPGNTIYF.

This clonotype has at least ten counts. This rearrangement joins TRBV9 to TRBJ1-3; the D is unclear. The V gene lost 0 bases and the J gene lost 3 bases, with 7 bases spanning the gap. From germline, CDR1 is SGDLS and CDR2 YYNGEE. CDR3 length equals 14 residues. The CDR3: CASSVARDGNTIYF. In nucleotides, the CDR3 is TGTGCCAGCAGCGTAGCAAGAGATGGAAACACCATATATTTT.

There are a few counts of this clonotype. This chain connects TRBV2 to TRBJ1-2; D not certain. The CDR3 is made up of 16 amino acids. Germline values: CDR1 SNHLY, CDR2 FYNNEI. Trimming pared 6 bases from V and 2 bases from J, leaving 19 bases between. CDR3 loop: CASSRYYPLGNYGYTF. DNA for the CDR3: TGTGCCAGCAGCCGCTACTATCCCCTTGGCAACTATGGCTACACCTTC.

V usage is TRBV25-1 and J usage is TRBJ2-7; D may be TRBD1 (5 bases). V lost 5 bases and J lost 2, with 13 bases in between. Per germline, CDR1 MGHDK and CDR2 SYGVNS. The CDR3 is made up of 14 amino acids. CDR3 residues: CASSLFGRAYEQYF. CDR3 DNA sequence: TGTGCCAGCAGTTTATTTGGCAGGGCCTACGAGCAGTACTTC.

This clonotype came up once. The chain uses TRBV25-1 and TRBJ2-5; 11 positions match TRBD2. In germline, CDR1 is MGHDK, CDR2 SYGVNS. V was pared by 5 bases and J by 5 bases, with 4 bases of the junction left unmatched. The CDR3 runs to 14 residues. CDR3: CASSSSGGYETQYF. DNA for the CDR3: TGTGCCAGCAGTTCTAGCGGGGGGTACGAGACCCAGTACTTC.

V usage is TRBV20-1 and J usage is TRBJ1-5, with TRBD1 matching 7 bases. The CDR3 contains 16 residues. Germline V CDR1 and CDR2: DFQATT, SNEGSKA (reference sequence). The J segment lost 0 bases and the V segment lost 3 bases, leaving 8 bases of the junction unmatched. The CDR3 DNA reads TGCAGTGCTAGTCCCGGCAGGGGGAATAGCAATCAGCCCCAGCATTTT. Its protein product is CSASPGRGNSNQPQHF.

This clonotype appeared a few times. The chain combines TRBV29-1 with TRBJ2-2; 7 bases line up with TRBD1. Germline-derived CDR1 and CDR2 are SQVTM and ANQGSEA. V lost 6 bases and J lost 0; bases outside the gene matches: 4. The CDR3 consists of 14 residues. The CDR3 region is CSVRQGPNTGELFF. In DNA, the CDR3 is TGCAGCGTCCGACAGGGCCCGAACACCGGGGAGCTGTTTTTT.